A single sample is the source of the 25 T cell receptor beta chains below, sequenced in a study of cytomegalovirus exposure and HLA in healthy donors. The method was immunoSEQ multiplex PCR; TCRdb's version includes in-frame clones alone and lacks a portion of them. Of fewer than 200,000 clones listed, approximately 89% are singletons. The sample taken for sequencing was PBMCs. Receptor source: a man aged 25 to 45 in good health and CMV-seropositive.

This chain joins TRBV29-1 and TRBJ1-2, with D possibly matching TRBD1 (6 bases). Trimming pared 6 bases from V and 8 bases from J, leaving 25 bases between. From germline, CDR1 is SQVTM and CDR2 ANQGSEA. The CDR3 length is 15 residues. The CDR3 loop is CSVNLREGGGEGYTF. The CDR3 DNA sequence: TGCAGCGTGAACCTAAGGGAAGGGGGTGGAGAAGGCTACACCTTC.

Only a few counts were recorded for this clone. CDR3 sequence: CASSDSASSYGYTF. The DNA for the CDR3 is TGTGCCAGCAGTGACTCGGCCAGCTCATATGGCTACACCTTC. The rearrangement links TRBV6-4 to TRBJ1-2; no firm D call. The CDR3 runs 14 residues. The V gene lost 0 bases and the J gene lost 5 bases, with 10 bases spanning the gap. CDR1 is MRHNA and CDR2 is SNTAGT in the germline V gene.

CDR3: CASSPADIQYF. In nucleotides, the CDR3 is TGTGCCAGCAGCCCCGCGGACATTCAGTACTTC. This rearrangement joins TRBV27 to TRBJ2-4; D not resolved. This CDR3 is built from 11 residues. With 6 bases removed from V and 8 bases from J, the gap between germline ends came to 8 bases. CDR1 is MNHEY and CDR2 is SMNVEV in the germline V gene (reference sequence).

V gene TRBV28 combines with J gene TRBJ1-5, with a weak D call TRBD1 (5 bases). Germline assignment: CDR1 MDHEN and CDR2 SYDVKM. V shed 5 bases and J shed 0 bases, with 11 bases lying between them. CDR3 length: 15 amino acids. This CDR3 reads CASSGTVYSNQPQHF. CDR3 in DNA: TGTGCCAGCAGTGGGACCGTATATAGCAATCAGCCCCAGCATTTT.

This sequence joins TRBV2 and TRBJ2-5; D is perhaps TRBD1 or TRBD2 (5 bases each). V dropped 8 bases and J dropped 1 base, with 8 bases sitting between them. This CDR3 contains 12 residues. Germline V gene data show CDR1 as SNHLY and CDR2 as FYNNEI. The CDR3 nucleotides read TGTGCCAGCGAGGGACGCCAAGAGACCCAGTACTTC. Translation gives CASEGRQETQYF.

This rearrangement joins TRBV9 to TRBJ2-1, with TRBD1 matching over 11 bases. V dropped 4 bases and J dropped 9; count of bases not matched to a gene: 9. CDR1 is SGDLS, CDR2 YYNGEE, per germline. The CDR3 has 15 amino acids. The CDR3 bases are TGTGCCAGCAGCTCCCGGGACAGGGGGTTAAGTGAGCAGTTCTTC. Its translation is CASSSRDRGLSEQFF.

This clone was found once. The V and J genes are TRBV7-3 and TRBJ2-7; the match to TRBD1 covers 8 bases. Germline assignment: CDR1 SGHTA and CDR2 FQGTGA. The CDR3 loop spans 13 amino acids. V was pared by 2 bases and J by 7 bases, with 4 bases of the junction left unmatched. CDR3 sequence: CASSLRQGLEQYF. The CDR3 coding sequence is TGTGCCAGCAGCTTACGACAGGGGTTAGAGCAGTACTTC.

The chain links TRBV28 to TRBJ2-7, with 11 bases matching TRBD2. CDR1 and CDR2 from the germline V gene are MDHEN and SYDVKM. The trim removed 4 bases at V and 6 bases at J, leaving 2 bases unmatched. The CDR3 runs 13 residues. This CDR3 is CASSSGLAGEQYF. The CDR3 region has the DNA TGTGCCAGCAGTTCCGGACTAGCGGGCGAGCAGTACTTC.

V usage is TRBV2 and J usage is TRBJ1-2; 11 positions agree with TRBD1. The CDR3 consists of 14 residues. Trimming removed 8 bases from V and 6 bases from J; junction bases left unmatched: 8. CDR1 is SNHLY, CDR2 FYNNEI, per germline. CDR3 amino acids: CASLRDRGWDGYTF. The CDR3 bases are TGTGCCAGCCTCCGGGACAGGGGGTGGGATGGCTACACCTTC.

This clone was found once. J is TRBJ2-7 and V is TRBV27, with a tentative D call TRBD1 (6 bases). Germline V gene lookup returns CDR1 MNHEY and CDR2 SMNVEV (reference sequence). CDR3 length equals 13 residues. The V and J ends lost 3 bases and 3 bases respectively, with 9 bases between them. CDR3 sequence: CASSFGQIYEQYF. DNA for the CDR3: TGTGCCAGCAGTTTTGGACAGATCTACGAGCAGTACTTC.

Points on this clone: This sample includes further DNA sequences coding for the same CDR3. This sequence joins TRBV6-5 and TRBJ2-7, with TRBD2 as a possible D gene (6 bases). The germline CDR1 and CDR2 sequences are MNHEY and SVGAGI. The V end lost 4 bases, the J end lost 2 bases, and 12 bases lay between the germline ends. The CDR3 covers 14 residues. CDR3 amino acids: CASSSGLGAYEQYF. The CDR3 nucleotides are TGTGCCAGCAGTTCGGGACTGGGCGCCTACGAGCAGTACTTC.

The chain has TRBV5-1 and TRBJ2-1, with 11 bases that match TRBD2. Germline-derived CDR1 and CDR2 are SGHRS and YFSETQ. CDR3 length equals 14 residues. The V segment lost 0 bases and the J segment 15 bases; nucleotides outside the gene matches: 8. The CDR3 bases are TGCGCCAGCAGCTTGGAGGGTAGCGGGAGGGCGGCGTTCTTC. It yields the protein CASSLEGSGRAAFF.

This chain uses TRBV7-2 with TRBJ1-1; 7 bases match TRBD1. The junction had 7 bases not matched to a gene; V was cut back by 6 bases and J by 0 bases. CDR1 is SGHTA and CDR2 is FQGNSA in the germline V gene. The CDR3 extends over 15 amino acids. The CDR3 loop is CASSRRGPLNTEAFF. DNA of the CDR3: TGTGCCAGCAGTCGTAGGGGGCCACTGAACACTGAAGCTTTCTTT.

This clone was picked up one time. The chain is built from TRBV27 and TRBJ1-1; D not certain. Germline lookup yields CDR1 MNHEY and CDR2 SMNVEV (reference sequence). CDR3 length equals 13 residues. V was clipped by 2 bases and J by 3 bases, with 7 bases between them. This chain's CDR3 is CASSLNAHTEAFF. DNA of the CDR3: TGTGCCAGCAGTTTAAACGCGCACACTGAAGCTTTCTTT.

This clone was seen just once. The chain recombines TRBV18 with TRBJ1-5; 7 bases fit TRBD1. The V gene end was trimmed by 3 bases and the J gene end by 5 bases; junction bases not matched to a gene: 7. Germline V gene data show CDR1 as KGHSH and CDR2 as LQKENI. This CDR3 is built from 15 residues. The DNA for the CDR3 is TGTGCCAGCTCACCCGGGACAGCATATTATCAGCCCCAGCATTTT. This translates into CASSPGTAYYQPQHF.

This chain connects TRBV28 to TRBJ2-7; D is undetermined. The CDR3 sequence is 13 residues long. Looked up from germline, CDR1 is MDHEN and CDR2 is SYDVKM. V dropped 1 base and J dropped 2 bases, with 6 bases sitting between them. DNA of the CDR3: TGTGCCAGCAGTTTATCAGATACCTACGAGCAGTACTTC. The encoded protein is CASSLSDTYEQYF.

This chain connects TRBV2 to TRBJ1-1; D gene ambiguous. The ends were cut back, 4 bases at V and 2 bases at J, with 8 bases in the middle. Germline CDR1 reads SNHLY; CDR2 reads FYNNEI. The CDR3 extends over 13 amino acids. CDR3 sequence (DNA): TGTGCCAGCAGTGTGACGGGCAACACTGAAGCTTTCTTT. This sequence encodes CASSVTGNTEAFF.

The chain combines TRBV7-9 with TRBJ1-2, with TRBD1 matching over 7 bases. The CDR3 totals 15 residues. V trimming: 4 bases; J trimming: 4 bases; junction bases outside the gene matches: 9. Germline V gene sequence: CDR1 SEHNR, CDR2 FQNEAQ (reference sequence). The CDR3 protein is CASSSEGQRSYGYTF. The CDR3 DNA reads TGTGCCAGCAGCTCCGAGGGACAGCGCTCCTATGGCTACACCTTC. Based on the CDR3 plus reference TRBV7-9 and TRBJ1-2, the full variable domain is DTGVSQNPRHKITKRGQNVTFRCDPISEHNRLYWYRQTLGQGPEFLTYFQNEAQLEKSRLLSDRFSAERPKGSFSTLEIQRTEQGDSAMYLCASSSEGQRSYGYTFGSGTRLTVV.

This rearrangement joins TRBV6-6 to TRBJ2-7, with D perhaps matching TRBD1 (6 bases). Germline V gene data show CDR1 as MNHNY and CDR2 as SVGAGI (reference sequence). V shed 2 bases and J shed 3 bases, with 8 bases lying between them. The CDR3 totals 13 residues. This CDR3 reads CASSYQQGYEQYF. Written as DNA, the CDR3 is TGTGCCAGCAGTTACCAACAGGGCTACGAGCAGTACTTC.

As DNA, the CDR3 is TGTGCCAGCAGCGACATGGCCCCCGGGACAGGGAAGGAAAAACTGTTTTTT. This gives the protein CASSDMAPGTGKEKLFF. The chain is built from TRBV7-2 and TRBJ1-4, with 9 bases fitting TRBD1. CDR3 length equals 17 residues. V trimming: 5 bases; J trimming: 8 bases; junction bases outside the gene matches: 15. The germline gives CDR1 SGHTA, CDR2 FQGNSA.

A single count supports this clone. The rearrangement joins TRBV11-3 to TRBJ1-1; weak D call: TRBD1 (5 bases). Trimming left V 1 base short and J 3 bases short, with 12 bases between. The germline V gene has CDR1 SGHNT and CDR2 YENEEA. The CDR3 covers 15 residues. The CDR3 protein is CASSLGRAGDTEAFF. The CDR3 DNA reads as TGTGCCAGCAGCTTAGGCAGGGCGGGGGACACTGAAGCTTTCTTT.

This chain uses TRBV19 with TRBJ2-7; D uncertain. The ends were cut back, 6 bases at V and 7 bases at J, with 19 bases in the middle. Germline-derived CDR1 and CDR2 are LNHDA and SQIVND (reference sequence). This CDR3 contains 14 residues. The CDR3, as DNA: TGTGCCAGTAGCCCCGGTGGTCGGGCTGAAGAGCAGTACTTC. Protein: CASSPGGRAEEQYF.

V is TRBV9 and J is TRBJ1-6, with TRBD1 matching 11 bases. The germline gives CDR1 SGDLS, CDR2 YYNGEE. This CDR3 spans 16 amino acids. V lost 4 bases to trimming and J lost 11 bases; unmatched junction nucleotides: 11. The CDR3 region is CASSPGTGGGQAPLHF. CDR3 bases: TGTGCCAGCAGCCCCGGGACAGGGGGTGGACAGGCACCCCTCCACTTT.

The chain recombines TRBV2 with TRBJ2-7; 9 bases are shared with TRBD1. Trimming cost V 3 bases and J 3 bases; bases outside gene matches: 6. The germline gives CDR1 SNHLY, CDR2 FYNNEI. The CDR3 covers 15 residues. The CDR3 coding sequence is TGTGCCAGCAGTGAGATAACGACAGGGGGCTACGAGCAGTACTTC. Amino acid sequence: CASSEITTGGYEQYF.

This chain uses TRBV5-1 with TRBJ2-3; 7 bases are shared with TRBD2. V shed 5 bases, J shed 0 bases, and the junction held 6 bases outside the gene matches. The V gene's germline CDR1 is SGHRS and CDR2 YFSETQ. CDR3 length: 15 amino acids. CDR3 in DNA: TGCGCCAGCAGTAGCACTAGCGCCAGCACAGATACGCAGTATTTT. This sequence encodes CASSSTSASTDTQYF. Complete variable domain (other parts from reference TRBV5-1 and TRBJ2-3): KAGVTQTPRYLIKTRGQQVTLSCSPISGHRSVSWYQQTPGQGLQFLFEYFSETQRNKGNFPGRFSGRQFSNSRSEMNVSTLELGDSALYLCASSSTSASTDTQYFGPGTRLTVL.